A single sample is the source of the 8 T cell receptor beta chains below, sequenced in a study of CD8 T cells in ankylosing spondylitis. TCRdb used MiXCR to reprocess the 5' RACE reads, holding one entry per CDR3 protein. The sample consists of 150,000 or so distinct CDR3 sequences, 11% of them appearing once. The sample consisted of blood, either unsorted or a sorted T cell fraction (not recorded which). Receptors originate from a male donor with ankylosing spondylitis or in good health (not recorded which).

This clonotype was counted many times. The chain joins TRBV20-1 to TRBJ1-4; a possible D gene is TRBD1 (5 bases). The V end was cut by 4 bases, the J end by 6 bases, with 12 bases between. The CDR3 has 13 amino acids. Germline CDR1 is DFQATT and CDR2 is SNEGSKA (reference sequence). CDR3: CSATGTPDEKLFF. DNA for the CDR3: TGCAGTGCTACCGGGACGCCAGATGAAAAACTGTTTTTT.

This clonotype was counted a few times. CDR3 protein: CASSQMDNEQFF. The CDR3 region has the DNA TGTGCCAGCAGCCAGATGGACAATGAGCAGTTCTTC. The chain links TRBV6-5 to TRBJ2-1; D gene uncertain. Trimming took off 6 bases at V and 5 bases at J, with 8 bases between the two ends. This CDR3 contains 12 residues. Germline assignment: CDR1 MNHEY and CDR2 SVGAGI.

The rearrangement joins TRBV2 to TRBJ1-2, with D possibly TRBD1 on 6 matching bases. CDR1 is SNHLY, CDR2 FYNNEI, per germline. Trimming took 7 bases from V and 4 from J, leaving 16 bases between them. This CDR3 spans 14 amino acids. The CDR3 sequence is CASTQGQPSYGYTF. The CDR3 region has the DNA TGTGCCAGCACTCAAGGACAGCCAAGCTATGGCTACACCTTC.

As DNA, the CDR3 is TGTGCCAGCAGTTATCTTGGGGTCCTCAACACCGGGGAGCTGTTTTTT. Translation: CASSYLGVLNTGELFF. This chain connects TRBV6-2 or TRBV6-3 to TRBJ2-2, with D uncertain. Trimming left V 3 bases short and J 2 bases short, with 13 bases between. The CDR3 covers 16 residues. The germline V gene has CDR1 MNHEY and CDR2 SVGEGT.

This clonotype was counted ten times or more. J is TRBJ1-6 and V is TRBV29-1, with a possible D match to TRBD1 (5 bases). The CDR3 totals 11 residues. Germline V CDR1 and CDR2: SQVTM, ANQGSEA. V shed 7 bases and J shed 9 bases, with 10 bases lying between them. In DNA form, the CDR3 reads TGCAGCGGGTCAGGGCGTTCACCCCTCCACTTT. Its protein is CSGSGRSPLHF.

This chain uses TRBV5-6 with TRBJ2-1, with TRBD2 matching over 7 bases. CDR1 is SGHDT and CDR2 is YYEEEE in the germline V gene. CDR3 size: 15 residues. The J segment lost 4 bases and the V segment lost 6 bases, leaving 10 bases of the junction unmatched. CDR3 DNA: TGTGCCAGCAAATACACTAGCGAGGCTTACAATGAGCAGTTCTTC. This translates into CASKYTSEAYNEQFF.

In this sample, this clonotype turned up many times. The genes are TRBV24-1 and TRBJ2-3, with D possibly matching TRBD1 (5 bases). The CDR3 covers 11 residues. Germline-derived CDR1 and CDR2 are KGHDR and SFDVKD. V lost 7 bases, J lost 6 bases, and 7 bases lay in between. CDR3 bases: TGTGCCACCAGCAGGGTGGATACGCAGTATTTT. Its protein is CATSRVDTQYF.

This clonotype came up a few times. V is TRBV11-2 and J is TRBJ2-7, with no clear D. V lost 1 base and J lost 2, with 9 bases in between. The CDR3 sequence is 14 residues long. The germline V gene encodes CDR1 SGHAT and CDR2 FQNNGV. This chain's CDR3 is CASSLAAGAYEQYF. The CDR3 DNA follows: TGTGCCAGCAGCTTAGCGGCAGGAGCCTACGAGCAGTACTTC.